These 30 T cell receptor beta chains share one sample of origin, sequenced in a study of CD8 T cells in ankylosing spondylitis. Study results and caveats: Blood from ankylosing spondylitis patients appeared to carry a characteristic eight-variant TCR beta motif.

TCRdb fed the 5' RACE reads into MiXCR, producing one record per CDR3 protein. Of about 450,000 distinct CDR3 sequences listed, roughly a quarter are singletons. Their specific antigens are unknown. Source material: blood, either unsorted or a sorted T cell fraction (not recorded which). These receptors were obtained from a male donor with ankylosing spondylitis.

This clonotype was seen only a few times. The chain links TRBV19 to TRBJ1-5; TRBD1 might be the D (6 bases). The germline CDR1 and CDR2 sequences are LNHDA and SQIVND (reference sequence). The CDR3 runs 18 residues. The ends were cut back, 4 bases at V and 7 bases at J, with 26 bases in the middle. The CDR3 DNA reads as TGTGCCAGTAGTAGAGGAGGGATGGGACATCCAGACGCACAGCCCCAGCATTTT. Protein: CASSRGGMGHPDAQPQHF.

The chain has TRBV5-4 and TRBJ2-3; TRBD2 matches at 12 bases. V was clipped by 4 bases and J by 11 bases; unmatched bases: 14. Germline values: CDR1 SGHNT, CDR2 YYREEE (reference sequence). This CDR3 spans 16 amino acids. This chain's CDR3 is CASSMRTSGDTNGQYF. CDR3 nucleotide sequence: TGTGCCAGCAGCATGAGGACTAGCGGGGATACCAACGGGCAGTATTTT. Variable domain in full (rest from reference TRBV5-4 and TRBJ2-3): ETGVTQSPTHLIKTRGQQVTLRCSSQSGHNTVSWYQQALGQGPQFIFQYYREEENGRGNFPPRFSGLQFPNYSSELNVNALELDDSALYLCASSMRTSGDTNGQYFGPGTRLTVL.

The rearrangement links TRBV5-1 to TRBJ1-5; TRBD1 matches at 7 bases. Per germline, CDR1 SGHRS and CDR2 YFSETQ. There are 14 residues in the CDR3. Germline trimming cut 4 bases from V and 5 bases from J; bases unmatched to any gene: 6. CDR3 region: CASSVTGRDQPQHF. As DNA, the CDR3 is TGCGCCAGCAGCGTGACAGGGAGGGATCAGCCCCAGCATTTT. Supplemented by reference TRBV5-1 and TRBJ1-5, the full variable domain reads KAGVTQTPRYLIKTRGQQVTLSCSPISGHRSVSWYQQTPGQGLQFLFEYFSETQRNKGNFPGRFSGRQFSNSRSEMNVSTLELGDSALYLCASSVTGRDQPQHFGDGTRLSIL.

The chain is built from TRBV24-1 and TRBJ2-2; the D gene is possibly TRBD2 (6 bases). The V gene's germline CDR1 is KGHDR and CDR2 SFDVKD. The CDR3 covers 14 residues. V was shortened by 6 bases and J by 1 base, with 8 bases between the two germline ends. The DNA for the CDR3 is TGTGCCACCAGTATGGGGGGGAACACCGGGGAGCTGTTTTTT. It is translated as CATSMGGNTGELFF.

This clonotype turned up a few times. This chain uses TRBV7-8 with TRBJ2-7; no definite D call. V lost 2 bases and J 3 bases, leaving 8 bases between the germline ends. The V gene's germline CDR1 is SGHVS and CDR2 FQNEAQ. CDR3 length: 13 amino acids. The CDR3 DNA reads as TGTGCCAGCAGCTTATCACGGAACTACGAGCAGTACGTC. It specifies CASSLSRNYEQYV.

There are many counts of this clonotype. The CDR3 DNA sequence: TGTGCCAGCAGTGGAACAGGGGGCACCATATATTTT. This sequence encodes CASSGTGGTIYF. This rearrangement joins TRBV12-3 or TRBV12-4 to TRBJ1-3, with TRBD1 matching over 8 bases. V gave up 5 bases and J gave up 9 bases; unmatched junction bases: 3. The CDR3 runs 12 residues.

The V gene is TRBV7-2, the J gene TRBJ2-4, with D possibly matching TRBD1 (6 bases). Germline CDR1 reads SGHTA; CDR2 reads FQGNSA. V was pared by 2 bases and J by 16 bases, with 18 bases between. The CDR3 consists of 13 residues. CDR3 bases: TGTGCCAGCAGCTTATGGGTGTTTGGGGGCACCTACTTC. As protein: CASSLWVFGGTYF.

Only a few counts were recorded for this clonotype. The CDR3, as DNA: TGCAGTGCTCTCTTCACAATCAGGGGGCGCAAGGCCACTGAAGCTTTCTTT. Encoded protein: CSALFTIRGRKATEAFF. The chain is built from TRBV20-1 and TRBJ1-1, with 8 bases identical to TRBD1. After removal of 5 bases from V and 4 bases from J, the junction contained 18 bases not matched to a gene. The germline CDR1 and CDR2 sequences are DFQATT and SNEGSKA (reference sequence). CDR3 length: 17 amino acids.

Comments on this clonotype: At one end the junction does not follow the germline gene, possibly because of a read error. The rearrangement joins TRBV20-1 to TRBJ2-1; TRBD1 matches 11 bases. This CDR3 region has 17 residues. Germline CDR1 and CDR2: DFQATT and SNEGSKA (reference sequence). CDR3 in DNA: TGCTGTGCTAGACTAGCCCTTGGGACAGGGGGGAGAGGTGAGCAGTTCTTC. This encodes CCARLALGTGGRGEQFF.

A few counts support this clonotype. The J gene is TRBJ2-1, the V gene TRBV27, with 11 positions matching TRBD2. The CDR3 has 15 amino acids. The V gene's germline CDR1 is MNHEY and CDR2 SMNVEV (reference sequence). With 5 bases clipped from V and 8 bases from J, the junction kept 8 bases outside the gene matches. CDR3 DNA sequence: TGTGCCAGCAGTGGTAGCGGGAGGGCGATCGATGAGCAGTTCTTC. Amino acid sequence: CASSGSGRAIDEQFF.

The chain combines TRBV20-1 with TRBJ2-1, with 7 nucleotides matching TRBD2. V shed 1 base, J shed 6 bases, and the junction held 12 bases outside the gene matches. This CDR3 has 16 residues. The germline CDR1 and CDR2 sequences are DFQATT and SNEGSKA (reference sequence). The CDR3 here is CSARGAGAADGNEQFF. DNA of the CDR3: TGCAGTGCTAGAGGGGCGGGAGCTGCTGATGGCAATGAGCAGTTCTTC.

The chain is built from TRBV14 and TRBJ2-2; D not resolved. V lost 1 base and J 2 bases, leaving 11 bases between the germline ends. The CDR3 runs 16 residues. Germline CDR1 SGHDN, CDR2 FVKESK. CDR3 residues: CASSQVGTANTGELFF. CDR3 in DNA: TGTGCCAGCAGCCAAGTAGGAACAGCTAACACCGGGGAGCTGTTTTTT.

This clonotype was recorded a few times. This chain uses TRBV12-3 or TRBV12-4 with TRBJ2-1; D may be TRBD1 (6 bases). V was cut by 3 bases and J by 6 bases, with 12 bases left in between. The CDR3 loop spans 14 amino acids. CDR3 in amino acids: CASSFQQGSNEQFF. The DNA for the CDR3 is TGTGCCAGCAGTTTCCAACAGGGTTCCAATGAGCAGTTCTTC.

J is TRBJ2-1 and V is TRBV11-2; TRBD2 aligns across 8 bases. Germline V gene data show CDR1 as SGHAT and CDR2 as FQNNGV. With V trimmed by 5 bases and J by 2 bases, 8 bases remained unmatched. The CDR3 contains 16 residues. The CDR3 DNA is TGTGCCAGCAGCCGCCGGGCAGCGGGGGCCTACAATGAGCAGTTCTTC. Its protein product is CASSRRAAGAYNEQFF. Based on the CDR3 plus reference TRBV11-2 and TRBJ2-1, the full variable domain is EAGVAQSPRYKIIEKRQSVAFWCNPISGHATLYWYQQILGQGPKLLIQFQNNGVVDDSQLPKDRFSAERLKGVDSTLKIQPAKLEDSAVYLCASSRRAAGAYNEQFFGPGTRLTVL.

This clonotype was picked up a small number of times. The V gene is TRBV9, the J gene TRBJ2-3; D is unclear. The CDR3 length is 16 residues. V was clipped by 0 bases and J by 1 base, with 12 bases between them. Per the germline V gene, CDR1 is SGDLS and CDR2 is YYNGEE. The CDR3: CASSVGMGPGTDTQYF. The CDR3 DNA reads TGTGCCAGCAGCGTAGGTATGGGCCCTGGCACAGATACGCAGTATTTT.

A few counts support this clonotype. V usage is TRBV4-2 and J usage is TRBJ2-3; 7 bases map to TRBD2. The CDR3 runs to 16 residues. The germline CDR1 and CDR2 sequences are LGHNA and YNFKEQ. Germline trimming cut 3 bases from V and 1 base from J; bases unmatched to any gene: 7. DNA for the CDR3: TGTGCCAGCAGCCACTGGCGGGAGCTGGGCACAGATACGCAGTATTTT. Its protein is CASSHWRELGTDTQYF.

This clonotype was detected only a few times. The chain carries TRBV10-3 and TRBJ2-3; 8 positions match TRBD1. CDR1 is ENHRY and CDR2 is SYGVKD in the germline V gene. This CDR3 region has 16 residues. After removal of 5 bases from V and 4 bases from J, the junction contained 11 bases not matched to a gene. The CDR3: CAISKGGQDNSDTQYF. DNA of the CDR3: TGTGCCATCAGTAAGGGGGGACAGGATAATTCAGATACGCAGTATTTT.

This clonotype showed up many times. This chain links TRBV3-1 with TRBJ2-7; D is undetermined. Trimming cost V 5 bases and J 3 bases, with 11 bases left between them. The CDR3 is 13 amino acids. Germline assignment: CDR1 LGHDT and CDR2 YNNKEL (reference sequence). The CDR3 sequence: CASSKGYYYEQYF. The CDR3 DNA follows: TGTGCCAGCAGCAAGGGATATTACTACGAGCAGTACTTC.

The gene calls are TRBV15 and TRBJ2-3; 9 bases match TRBD2. J lost 0 bases, V lost 3 bases, and 4 bases had no gene match. CDR1 and CDR2 (germline): LNHNV, YYDKDF (reference sequence). The CDR3 is 16 amino acids. CDR3: CATSSRLADSTDTQYF. CDR3 bases: TGTGCCACCAGCAGCCGACTAGCGGATAGCACAGATACGCAGTATTTT.

This clonotype appeared a few times. This sequence joins TRBV7-2 and TRBJ2-7, with TRBD2 as a possible D gene (5 bases). Germline V gene lookup returns CDR1 SGHTA and CDR2 FQGNSA. Trimming removed 8 bases from V and 2 bases from J, with 7 bases in between. This CDR3 is built from 11 residues. The CDR3 region has the DNA TGTGCCAGCTCGAGGGCCTACGAGCAGTACTTC. Its protein is CASSRAYEQYF.

The rearrangement uses TRBV12-3 or TRBV12-4 and TRBJ1-2, with 8 bases aligning to TRBD1. This CDR3 comprises 14 residues. Trimming at V came to 0 bases and at J to 6 bases, leaving 3 bases not matched to a gene. CDR3 DNA sequence: TGTGCCAGCAGTTTAGCTTACAGGGGGAATGGCTACACCTTC. Translation gives CASSLAYRGNGYTF.

This clonotype was seen more than once but under ten times. The chain joins TRBV28 to TRBJ2-5, with 8 bases fitting TRBD1. CDR3 length: 14 amino acids. Trimming took 4 bases from V and 5 from J; bases not matched to a gene: 6. Germline V gives CDR1 MDHEN, CDR2 SYDVKM. In DNA, the CDR3 is TGTGCCAGCAGTTCAGACAGGGGCGGGGAGACCCAGTACTTC. Amino acid sequence: CASSSDRGGETQYF.

This clonotype has just a few counts. CDR3 sequence: CASSLDEGKETQYF. The CDR3 region has the DNA TGTGCCAGCAGCTTAGATGAGGGTAAAGAGACCCAGTACTTC. The rearrangement uses TRBV7-6 and TRBJ2-5; D may be TRBD2 (5 bases). CDR1 SGHVS and CDR2 FNYEAQ come from the germline V gene. The CDR3 spans 14 residues. Between the trimmed V and J ends, which lost 1 base and 3 bases, there was a span of 9 bases.

This clonotype was observed a few times. V and J are TRBV11-2 and TRBJ1-1; a weak D match, TRBD1 (5 bases). There are 14 residues in the CDR3. Germline V gene sequence: CDR1 SGHAT, CDR2 FQNNGV. Deletions cut 5 bases from V and 1 base from J, with 11 bases between. The CDR3 nucleotides read TGTGCCAGCAGCGTGGGACCGACGAACACTGAAGCTTTCTTT. This encodes CASSVGPTNTEAFF.

The chain carries TRBV2 and TRBJ2-7, with D perhaps matching TRBD2 (6 bases). V gave up 3 bases and J gave up 0 bases, with 15 bases separating them. Per germline, CDR1 SNHLY and CDR2 FYNNEI. CDR3 length equals 16 residues. CDR3 in DNA: TGTGCCAGCAGTGAGGGAGTAGCGGCGTACTCCTACGAGCAGTACGTC. It codes for CASSEGVAAYSYEQYV.

This clonotype has more than one count but fewer than ten. The V gene is TRBV20-1, the J gene TRBJ2-2; D ambiguous. Between the trimmed V and J ends, which lost 0 bases and 0 bases, there was a span of 8 bases. CDR1 is DFQATT and CDR2 is SNEGSKA in the germline V gene (reference sequence). The CDR3 loop spans 15 amino acids. CDR3 coding DNA: TGCAGTGCTAGAGAGGGCCCCACGAACACCGGGGAGCTGTTTTTT. As protein: CSAREGPTNTGELFF.

This clonotype was counted a few times. The chain couples TRBV7-9 to TRBJ2-1; TRBD1 agrees at 8 bases. The CDR3 contains 15 residues. The germline V gene encodes CDR1 SEHNR and CDR2 FQNEAQ (reference sequence). With V trimmed by 4 bases and J by 12 bases, 14 bases remained unmatched. CDR3 DNA: TGTGCCAGCAGCTCAACGGGGACAGGAGCCTCTAGGCAGTTCTTC. This gives the protein CASSSTGTGASRQFF. Combining the CDR3 with reference TRBV7-9 and TRBJ2-1 gives the whole variable domain DTGVSQNPRHKITKRGQNVTFRCDPISEHNRLYWYRQTLGQGPEFLTYFQNEAQLEKSRLLSDRFSAERPKGSFSTLEIQRTEQGDSAMYLCASSSTGTGASRQFFGPGTRLTVL.

Only a few counts were recorded for this clonotype. The CDR3 reads CASSEGNTGELFF. CDR3 nucleotide sequence: TGTGCCAGCAGCGAGGGAAACACCGGGGAGCTGTTTTTT. The rearrangement joins TRBV11-1 to TRBJ2-2, with D perhaps TRBD2 (5 bases). The V end was cut by 5 bases, the J end by 2 bases, with 6 bases between. This CDR3 region has 13 residues. The germline V gene has CDR1 SGHAT and CDR2 FQDESV (reference sequence). The entire variable domain, with the rest obtained from reference TRBV11-1 and TRBJ2-2, is as follows: EAEVAQSPRYKITEKSQAVAFWCDPISGHATLYWYRQILGQGPELLVQFQDESVVDDSQLPKDRFSAERLKGVDSTLKIQPAELGDSAMYLCASSEGNTGELFFGEGSRLTVL.

This clonotype was seen more than once but under ten times. This sequence joins TRBV24-1 and TRBJ2-2, with D perhaps matching TRBD2 (6 bases). Germline values: CDR1 KGHDR, CDR2 SFDVKD. V lost 6 bases to trimming and J lost 6 bases, with 16 bases between them. CDR3 size: 15 residues. The DNA for the CDR3 is TGTGCCACCAGTCCTGGGACTCCCTCGGCCGGGGAGCTGTTTTTT. Its protein is CATSPGTPSAGELFF.

This chain connects TRBV10-3 to TRBJ1-2; D is unclear. Germline CDR1 reads ENHRY; CDR2 reads SYGVKD. Trimming cost V 0 bases and J 4 bases, with 6 bases left between them. The CDR3 is 13 residues long. The CDR3 reads CAISESVRYGYTF. In DNA form, the CDR3 reads TGTGCCATCAGTGAGTCAGTCCGCTATGGCTACACCTTC.